Below are 32 T cell receptor beta chains sequenced from a single sample in a study of blood T cell repertoires in COVID-19. Repertoires were generated with immunoSEQ multiplex PCR, while TCRdb's copy carries only in-frame clones and drops some. The sample lists roughly 240,000 clones, about 80% seen once, with 1.5% to 2% in the top ten. Sequencing input: peripheral blood. The receptors come from a woman of 80 years or more with acute or convalescent COVID-19.

This rearrangement joins TRBV7-2 to TRBJ2-3; 13 bases are shared with TRBD2. Per the germline V gene, CDR1 is SGHTA and CDR2 is FQGNSA. Trimming cost V 5 bases and J 4 bases; bases outside gene matches: 9. The CDR3 sequence is 17 residues long. The CDR3 reads CASSLWTSGGYADTQYF. In DNA form, the CDR3 reads TGTGCCAGCAGCCTCTGGACTAGCGGGGGATATGCAGATACGCAGTATTTT.

This rearrangement joins TRBV4-3 to TRBJ1-2; TRBD1 might be the D (5 bases). CDR3 length: 13 amino acids. V was clipped by 0 bases and J by 8 bases, with 10 bases between them. Germline CDR1 LGHNA, CDR2 YSLEER. Here the CDR3 DNA reads TGCGCCAGCAGCCAAGAAACCGGGGGAGGCTACACCTTC. Its protein product is CASSQETGGGYTF.

The chain recombines TRBV6-5 with TRBJ2-2; 7 bases map to TRBD1. The J segment lost 7 bases and the V segment lost 6 bases, leaving 8 bases of the junction unmatched. Germline-derived CDR1 and CDR2 are MNHEY and SVGAGI. The CDR3 is 14 amino acids. The CDR3 DNA follows: TGTGCCAGCAGACAAAGGACAGGCGGCGGGGAGCTGTTTTTT. Protein sequence: CASRQRTGGGELFF.

The chain recombines TRBV7-3 with TRBJ2-3; TRBD2 aligns across 10 bases. V gave up 2 bases and J gave up 5 bases; unmatched junction bases: 7. CDR3 length: 16 amino acids. Germline CDR1 reads SGHTA; CDR2 reads FQGTGA. The CDR3 here is CASSLSVASGRDTQYF. The CDR3 nucleotides read TGTGCCAGCAGCTTATCGGTCGCTAGCGGGAGAGATACGCAGTATTTT.

This sequence joins TRBV5-6 and TRBJ1-2, with a tentative D call TRBD1 (5 bases). V lost 0 bases and J 6 bases, leaving 15 bases between the germline ends. Germline assignment: CDR1 SGHDT and CDR2 YYEEEE. The CDR3 extends over 15 amino acids. This CDR3 is CASSLDILGAHGYTF. DNA of the CDR3: TGTGCCAGCAGCTTGGATATTTTAGGGGCGCATGGCTACACCTTC.

This chain links TRBV29-1 with TRBJ1-1, with 12 positions matching TRBD1. CDR1 and CDR2 from the germline V gene are SQVTM and ANQGSEA. V shed 2 bases and J 5 bases; nucleotides not matched to a gene: 6. The CDR3 is 15 residues long. The CDR3 loop reads CSVERDRGLVTEAFF. The DNA for the CDR3 is TGCAGCGTTGAACGGGACAGGGGGCTTGTGACTGAAGCTTTCTTT. Full variable domain (remainder filled in from reference TRBV29-1 and TRBJ1-1): SAVISQKPSRDICQRGTSLTIQCQVDSQVTMMFWYRQQPGQSLTLIATANQGSEATYESGFVIDKFPISRPNLTFSTLTVSNMSPEDSSIYLCSVERDRGLVTEAFFGQGTRLTVV.

The V and J genes are TRBV30 and TRBJ1-5; D remains ambiguous. The CDR3 extends over 13 amino acids. Trimming removed 2 bases at V and 2 bases at J, with 7 bases between. Germline V gene data show CDR1 as GTSNPN and CDR2 as SVGIG (reference sequence). CDR3 region: CAWSMRGNQPQHF. The DNA of the CDR3 is TGTGCCTGGAGTATGAGGGGCAATCAGCCCCAGCATTTT.

This clone was counted between two and nine times. The V and J genes are TRBV5-1 and TRBJ1-1; 8 bases line up with TRBD1. J was trimmed by 1 base and V by 4 bases; bases with no gene match: 6. CDR3 length equals 15 residues. Germline loops: CDR1 SGHRS, CDR2 YFSETQ. CDR3 amino acids: CASSGGQGPNTEAFF. As DNA, the CDR3 is TGCGCCAGCAGCGGAGGACAGGGACCGAACACTGAAGCTTTCTTT.

This clone is a singleton in its sample. The DNA of the CDR3 is TGTGCCAGCTCACCACTCGGGGGGACTGGGGCCAACGTCCTGACTTTC. Translation: CASSPLGGTGANVLTF. J is TRBJ2-6 and V is TRBV18; 7 nucleotides line up with TRBD2. J gave up 2 bases and V 1 base, and 2 bases lay outside the gene matches. This CDR3 is 16 amino acids long. Germline assignment: CDR1 KGHSH and CDR2 LQKENI. Filled out from reference TRBV18 and TRBJ2-6, the complete variable domain reads NAGVMQNPRHLVRRRGQEARLRCSPMKGHSHVYWYRQLPEEGLKFMVYLQKENIIDESGMPKERFSAEFPKEGPSILRIQQVVRGDSAAYFCASSPLGGTGANVLTFGAGSRLTVL.

The genes are TRBV6-2 or TRBV6-3 and TRBJ1-2; a weak D match, TRBD1 (5 bases). V was cut by 6 bases and J by 1 base, with 12 bases left in between. The CDR3 runs to 14 residues. In germline, CDR1 is MNHEY, CDR2 SVGEGT. The CDR3 DNA reads TGTGCCAGCAGCCGTACAGGAATTAACTATGGCTACACCTTC. Protein: CASSRTGINYGYTF.

The chain combines TRBV30 with TRBJ1-2; D might be TRBD1 (5 bases). This CDR3 comprises 12 residues. Germline V gene sequence: CDR1 GTSNPN, CDR2 SVGIG (reference sequence). V was shortened by 2 bases and J by 8 bases, with 12 bases between the two germline ends. The CDR3 sequence: CAWSLGAGGYTF. The CDR3, as DNA: TGTGCCTGGAGTCTCGGGGCGGGAGGCTACACCTTC.

The CDR3: CASSFGLAGSQETQYF. The CDR3 nucleotides read TGTGCCAGCAGTTTTGGACTAGCGGGGTCTCAAGAGACCCAGTACTTC. V usage is TRBV6-2 or TRBV6-3 and J usage is TRBJ2-5; the match to TRBD2 covers 12 bases. V was clipped by 4 bases and J by 2 bases; unmatched bases: 5. Germline values: CDR1 MNHEY, CDR2 SVGEGT. The CDR3 is made up of 16 amino acids.

The rearrangement links TRBV18 to TRBJ1-5; the D is unclear. Germline V gene sequence: CDR1 KGHSH, CDR2 LQKENI. Trimming cost V 6 bases and J 3 bases, with 9 bases left between them. The CDR3 sequence is 13 residues long. The DNA for the CDR3 is TGTGCCAGCTCTTCGGGGATCAATCAGCCCCAGCATTTT. It translates to CASSSGINQPQHF.

Points on this clone: Distinct nucleotide sequences in the sample also encode this CDR3. The chain links TRBV5-1 to TRBJ2-5, with 11 bases lining up with TRBD1. Germline V lookup: CDR1 SGHRS, CDR2 YFSETQ. The CDR3 is made up of 15 amino acids. The J segment lost 1 base and the V segment lost 4 bases, leaving 3 bases of the junction unmatched. The chain's CDR3 is CASSPGTGGQETQYF. CDR3 nucleotides: TGCGCCAGCAGCCCGGGGACAGGGGGCCAAGAGACCCAGTACTTC.

The chain carries TRBV7-2 and TRBJ1-2; 7 bases are a match to TRBD1. From germline, CDR1 is SGHTA and CDR2 FQGNSA. The ends lost 0 bases at V and 0 bases at J; junction bases unmatched: 1. The CDR3 runs to 15 residues. CDR3 bases: TGTGCCAGCAGCTTAGCGCAGGGGGCTAACTATGGCTACACCTTC. The encoded protein is CASSLAQGANYGYTF. Based on the CDR3 plus reference TRBV7-2 and TRBJ1-2, the full variable domain is GAGVSQSPSNKVTEKGKDVELRCDPISGHTALYWYRQSLGQGLEFLIYFQGNSAPDKSGLPSDRFSAERTGGSVSTLTIQRTQQEDSAVYLCASSLAQGANYGYTFGSGTRLTVV.

The chain joins TRBV11-2 to TRBJ2-3; tentative D call: TRBD2 (5 bases). Germline V gene lookup returns CDR1 SGHAT and CDR2 FQNNGV. The CDR3 is 16 amino acids. Trimming left V 5 bases short and J 0 bases short, with 15 bases between. CDR3 sequence reads: CASSELMTGSTDTQYF. The CDR3 nucleotides are TGTGCCAGCAGCGAATTGATGACGGGGAGCACAGATACGCAGTATTTT.

This clone was recorded a few times. This sequence joins TRBV28 and TRBJ2-3; no definite D call. This CDR3 comprises 14 residues. V was clipped by 4 bases and J by 4 bases, with 12 bases between them. Germline V gene lookup returns CDR1 MDHEN and CDR2 SYDVKM. The CDR3 spells CASSSTRSADTQYF. In DNA form, the CDR3 reads TGTGCCAGCAGTTCAACACGGAGTGCAGATACGCAGTATTTT.

The genes are TRBV23-1 and TRBJ2-2; TRBD1 agrees at 11 bases. TRBV23-1 is designated an ORF whose function remains uncertain. The CDR3 is 20 residues long. V gave up 3 bases and J gave up 3 bases; unmatched junction bases: 15. Here the CDR3 reads CASSQTMADRGREDTGELFF. Written as DNA, the CDR3 is TGCGCCAGCAGTCAGACTATGGCGGACAGGGGGCGTGAGGACACCGGGGAGCTGTTTTTT.

This sequence joins TRBV7-2 and TRBJ2-3; a possible D gene is TRBD2 (5 bases). V lost 5 bases, J lost 0 bases, and 18 bases lay in between. CDR3 length: 17 residues. Per the germline V gene, CDR1 is SGHTA and CDR2 is FQGNSA. The CDR3 is CASSRRSRPTSTDTQYF. Here the CDR3 DNA reads TGTGCCAGCAGCCGGAGGTCCAGGCCCACTAGCACAGATACGCAGTATTTT.

The chain is built from TRBV18 and TRBJ2-3; possibly TRBD2 for D (6 bases). With 2 bases removed from V and 4 bases from J, the gap between germline ends came to 13 bases. Germline V gene sequence: CDR1 KGHSH, CDR2 LQKENI. The CDR3 loop spans 15 amino acids. CDR3 region: CASSPVGRGSDTQYF. The CDR3 DNA follows: TGTGCCAGCTCACCAGTCGGGCGGGGCTCAGATACGCAGTATTTT.

The V call is TRBV9, the J call TRBJ1-2; 9 positions agree with TRBD1. CDR3 length: 13 residues. From germline, CDR1 is SGDLS and CDR2 YYNGEE. After removal of 1 base from V and 6 bases from J, the junction contained 1 base not matched to a gene. The chain's CDR3 is CASSVTGGHGYTF. The DNA of the CDR3 is TGTGCCAGCAGCGTAACAGGGGGCCATGGCTACACCTTC.

This clone has only a few counts. This rearrangement joins TRBV11-2 to TRBJ2-2; D remains unclear. V was pared by 3 bases and J by 6 bases, with 8 bases between. The CDR3 runs 13 residues. Germline-derived CDR1 and CDR2 are SGHAT and FQNNGV. CDR3 residues: CASSFQDPGELFF. The CDR3 coding sequence is TGTGCCAGCAGCTTTCAGGATCCCGGGGAGCTGTTTTTT.

The J gene is TRBJ2-3, the V gene TRBV3-1 (or the pseudogene TRBV3-2), with unresolved D. CDR1 and CDR2 from the germline V gene are LGHDT and YNNKEL (reference sequence). V lost 4 bases and J 4 bases, leaving 15 bases between the germline ends. The CDR3 covers 15 residues. This CDR3 reads CASSPPIAEPDTQYF. CDR3 sequence (DNA): TGTGCCAGCAGCCCCCCCATAGCTGAGCCAGATACGCAGTATTTT.

V usage is TRBV7-8 and J usage is TRBJ2-7; 8 nucleotides line up with TRBD1. This CDR3 has 13 amino acids. Looked up from germline, CDR1 is SGHVS and CDR2 is FQNEAQ. Trimming at V came to 4 bases and at J to 7 bases, leaving 6 bases not matched to a gene. CDR3 amino acids: CASSYRGSLEQYF. CDR3 DNA sequence: TGTGCCAGCAGCTACAGGGGGTCATTAGAGCAGTACTTC.

This clone was seen only once. The genes are TRBV6-2 or TRBV6-3 and TRBJ1-1; D gene uncertain. In germline, CDR1 is MNHEY, CDR2 SVGEGT. This CDR3 has 15 amino acids. V lost 2 bases and J lost 5, with 15 bases in between. The CDR3 is CASSYRDSGGTEAFF. The CDR3 DNA is TGTGCCAGCAGTTACCGAGATTCCGGCGGGACTGAAGCTTTCTTT.

The chain links TRBV4-1 to TRBJ1-3; possible D gene TRBD1, 5 bases. The CDR3 contains 14 residues. The germline V and J ends were trimmed by 0 bases and 8 bases, with 11 bases remaining between them. Germline V gives CDR1 MGHRA, CDR2 YSYEKL. The DNA for the CDR3 is TGCGCCAGCAGCCAAGATAGGGGTGTACACACCATATATTTT. This codes for CASSQDRGVHTIYF.

This clone was seen only once. The chain employs TRBV7-9 and TRBJ2-1; D is unclear. V was clipped by 1 base and J by 12 bases, with 10 bases between them. The CDR3 spans 12 residues. Germline CDR1 SEHNR, CDR2 FQNEAQ (reference sequence). CDR3 amino acids: CASSLGHQRQFF. As DNA, the CDR3 is TGTGCCAGCAGCTTAGGCCATCAGCGGCAGTTCTTC.

This chain joins TRBV7-3 and TRBJ1-1; tentative D call: TRBD1 (6 bases). With 5 bases removed from V and 1 base from J, the gap between germline ends came to 8 bases. Germline assignment: CDR1 SGHTA and CDR2 FQGTGA. The CDR3 totals 13 residues. In nucleotides, the CDR3 is TGTGCCAGCAGCCCACAGGGGAACACTGAAGCTTTCTTT. Translating gives CASSPQGNTEAFF.

The chain employs TRBV5-1 and TRBJ2-1; TRBD2 matches 7 bases. Germline trimming cut 3 bases from V and 6 bases from J; bases unmatched to any gene: 6. The germline V gene encodes CDR1 SGHRS and CDR2 YFSETQ. This CDR3 contains 14 residues. The CDR3 nucleotides read TGCGCCAGCAGCTCCGGGACTATTTCCAATGAGCAGTTCTTC. Translating gives CASSSGTISNEQFF. The full variable domain, rest sourced from reference TRBV5-1 and TRBJ2-1, is KAGVTQTPRYLIKTRGQQVTLSCSPISGHRSVSWYQQTPGQGLQFLFEYFSETQRNKGNFPGRFSGRQFSNSRSEMNVSTLELGDSALYLCASSSGTISNEQFFGPGTRLTVL.

The V and J genes are TRBV5-1 and TRBJ1-1; D remains unclear. The germline V gene has CDR1 SGHRS and CDR2 YFSETQ. Trimming took off 0 bases at V and 6 bases at J, with 6 bases between the two ends. The CDR3 runs 12 residues. The DNA for the CDR3 is TGCGCCAGCAGCTTGGGACAAGCTGAAGCTTTCTTT. It translates to CASSLGQAEAFF.

The chain links TRBV7-3 to TRBJ2-3; TRBD2 might be the D (6 bases). V lost 1 base, J lost 4 bases, and 15 bases lay in between. The CDR3 loop spans 16 amino acids. CDR1 is SGHTA and CDR2 is FQGTGA in the germline V gene. The DNA for the CDR3 is TGTGCCAGCAGCTTAAACGGGGGAGTGACGTCAGATACGCAGTATTTT. The encoded protein is CASSLNGGVTSDTQYF.

The V gene is TRBV24-1, the J gene TRBJ2-2, with TRBD1 matching 8 bases. The CDR3 is 16 amino acids. Trimming cost V 4 bases and J 11 bases; bases outside gene matches: 14. Germline V gives CDR1 KGHDR, CDR2 SFDVKD. The CDR3 nucleotides are TGTGCCACCAGTGACTGGACAGGGATTCTCACCCAAGAGCTGTTTTTT. Translated, it gives CATSDWTGILTQELFF.